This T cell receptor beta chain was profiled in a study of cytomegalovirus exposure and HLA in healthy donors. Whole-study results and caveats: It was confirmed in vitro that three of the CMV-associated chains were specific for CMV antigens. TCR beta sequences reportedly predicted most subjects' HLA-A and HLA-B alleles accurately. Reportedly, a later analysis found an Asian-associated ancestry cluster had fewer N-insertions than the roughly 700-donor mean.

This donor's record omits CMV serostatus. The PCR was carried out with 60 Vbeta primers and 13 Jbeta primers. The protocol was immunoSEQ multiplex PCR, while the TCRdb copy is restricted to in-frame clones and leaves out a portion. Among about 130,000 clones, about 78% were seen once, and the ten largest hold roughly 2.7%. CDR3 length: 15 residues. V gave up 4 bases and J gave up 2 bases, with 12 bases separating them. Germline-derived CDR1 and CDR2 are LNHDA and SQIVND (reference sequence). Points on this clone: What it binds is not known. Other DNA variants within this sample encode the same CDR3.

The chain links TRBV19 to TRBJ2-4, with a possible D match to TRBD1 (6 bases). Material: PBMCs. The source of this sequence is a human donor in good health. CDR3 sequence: CASSTQGGSKNIQYF. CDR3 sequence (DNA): TGTGCCAGTAGTACACAAGGGGGTTCCAAAAACATTCAGTACTTC.